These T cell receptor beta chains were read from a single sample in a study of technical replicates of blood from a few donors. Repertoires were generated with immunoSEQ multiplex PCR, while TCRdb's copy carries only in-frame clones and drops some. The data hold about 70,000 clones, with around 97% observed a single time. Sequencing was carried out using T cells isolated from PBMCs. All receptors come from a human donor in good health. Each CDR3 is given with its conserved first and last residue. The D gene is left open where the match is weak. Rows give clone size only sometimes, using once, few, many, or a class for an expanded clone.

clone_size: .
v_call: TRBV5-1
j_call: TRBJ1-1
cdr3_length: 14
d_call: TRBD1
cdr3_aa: CASSLAGTGSEAFF
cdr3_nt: TGCGCCAGCAGCTTGGCCGGGACAGGCTCTGAAGCTTTCTTT

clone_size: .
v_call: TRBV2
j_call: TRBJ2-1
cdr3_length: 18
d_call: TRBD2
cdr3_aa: CASSTGTSGSPSYNEQFF
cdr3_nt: TGTGCCAGCAGCACCGGGACTAGCGGGTCCCCTTCCTACAATGAGCAGTTCTTC

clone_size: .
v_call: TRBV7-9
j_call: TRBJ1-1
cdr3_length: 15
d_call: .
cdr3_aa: CASSLVGRKNTEAFF
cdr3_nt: TGTGCCAGCAGCTTAGTAGGCAGGAAGAACACTGAAGCTTTCTTT

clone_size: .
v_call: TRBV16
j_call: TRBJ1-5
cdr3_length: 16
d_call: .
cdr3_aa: CASSYTSQGINQPQHF
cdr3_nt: TGTGCCAGCAGCTACACCTCCCAGGGAATCAATCAGCCCCAGCATTTT

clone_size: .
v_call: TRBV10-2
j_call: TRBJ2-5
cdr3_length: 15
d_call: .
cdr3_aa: CASSDPGQVQETQYF
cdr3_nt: TGCGCCAGCAGTGATCCGGGACAAGTACAAGAGACCCAGTACTTC

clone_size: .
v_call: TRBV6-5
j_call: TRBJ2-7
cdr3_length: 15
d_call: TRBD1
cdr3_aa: CASSYTTGAQDEQYF
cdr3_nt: TGTGCCAGCAGTTACACGACAGGGGCGCAAGACGAGCAGTACTTC

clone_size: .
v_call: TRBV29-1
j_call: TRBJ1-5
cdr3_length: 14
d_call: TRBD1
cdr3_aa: CSVLGQGANQPQHF
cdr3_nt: TGCAGCGTCCTCGGACAGGGGGCAAATCAGCCCCAGCATTTT

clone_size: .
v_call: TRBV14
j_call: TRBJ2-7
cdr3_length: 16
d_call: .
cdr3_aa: CASSQGWGLLANEQYF
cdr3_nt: TGTGCCAGCAGCCAAGGTTGGGGGCTCTTAGCTAACGAGCAGTACTTC

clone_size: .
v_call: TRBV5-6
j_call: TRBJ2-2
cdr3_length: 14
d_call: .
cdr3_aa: CASSETGSTGELFF
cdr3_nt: TGTGCCAGCAGCGAGACAGGAAGCACCGGGGAGCTGTTTTTT

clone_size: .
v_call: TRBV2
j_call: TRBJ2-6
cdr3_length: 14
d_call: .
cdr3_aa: CASRRASGANVLTF
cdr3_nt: TGTGCCAGCAGGCGGGCGTCTGGGGCCAACGTCCTGACTTTC

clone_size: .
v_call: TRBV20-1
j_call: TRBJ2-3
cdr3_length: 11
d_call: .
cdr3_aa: CSPPGEDTQYF
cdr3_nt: TGCAGCCCCCCGGGGGAGGATACGCAGTATTTT

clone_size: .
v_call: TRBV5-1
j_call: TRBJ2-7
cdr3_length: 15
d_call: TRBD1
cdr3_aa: CASSPGQGYAYEQYF
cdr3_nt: TGCGCCAGCAGCCCGGGACAGGGATATGCCTACGAGCAGTACTTC

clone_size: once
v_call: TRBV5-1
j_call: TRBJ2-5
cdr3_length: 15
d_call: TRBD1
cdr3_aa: CASSKGQGAQETQYF
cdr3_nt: TGCGCCAGCAGCAAGGGACAGGGGGCTCAAGAGACCCAGTACTTC

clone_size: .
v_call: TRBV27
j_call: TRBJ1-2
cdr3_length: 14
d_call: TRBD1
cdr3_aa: CASAKGGPNYGYTF
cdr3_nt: TGTGCCAGTGCAAAAGGGGGCCCTAACTATGGCTACACCTTC

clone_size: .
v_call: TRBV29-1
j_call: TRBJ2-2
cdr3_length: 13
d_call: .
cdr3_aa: CSVGHLDTGELFF
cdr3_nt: TGCAGCGTCGGACACCTCGACACCGGGGAGCTGTTTTTT

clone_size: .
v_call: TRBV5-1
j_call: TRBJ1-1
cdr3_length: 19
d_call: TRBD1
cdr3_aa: CASSLFSGTGVIRDTEAFF
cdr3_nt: TGCGCCAGCAGCTTATTCTCGGGGACAGGGGTCATCCGGGACACTGAAGCTTTCTTT

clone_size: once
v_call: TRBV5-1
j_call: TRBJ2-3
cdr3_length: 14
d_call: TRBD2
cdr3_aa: CASSLLSGADTQYF
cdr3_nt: TGCGCCAGCAGCTTGCTCAGCGGGGCAGATACGCAGTATTTT

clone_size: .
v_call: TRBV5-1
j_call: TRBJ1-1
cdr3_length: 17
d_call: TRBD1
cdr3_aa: CASSPSIGQGVNTEAFF
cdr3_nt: TGCGCCAGCAGCCCTAGCATTGGACAGGGAGTGAACACTGAAGCTTTCTTT

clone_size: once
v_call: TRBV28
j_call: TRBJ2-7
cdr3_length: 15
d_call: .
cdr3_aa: CASSPWPTNPREQYF
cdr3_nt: TGTGCCAGCAGTCCTTGGCCCACCAACCCGAGGGAGCAGTACTTC

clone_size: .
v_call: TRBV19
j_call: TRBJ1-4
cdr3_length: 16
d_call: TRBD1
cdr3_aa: CASRMRTGTTNEKLFF
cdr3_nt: TGTGCCAGTAGGATGAGGACAGGGACAACTAATGAAAAACTGTTTTTT

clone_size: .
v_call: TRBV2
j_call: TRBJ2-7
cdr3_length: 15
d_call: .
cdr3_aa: CASTDPRDTEYEQYF
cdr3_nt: TGTGCCAGCACCGACCCCAGGGACACCGAGTACGAGCAGTACTTC

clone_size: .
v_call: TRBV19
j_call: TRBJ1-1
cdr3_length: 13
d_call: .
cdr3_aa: CASSGQMNTEAFF
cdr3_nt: TGTGCCAGTAGCGGACAGATGAACACTGAAGCTTTCTTT

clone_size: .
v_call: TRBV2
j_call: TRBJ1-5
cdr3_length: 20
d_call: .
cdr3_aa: CASSEGDINLRGYSNQPQHF
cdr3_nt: TGTGCCAGCAGTGAAGGGGACATCAACCTGAGGGGTTATAGCAATCAGCCCCAGCATTTT

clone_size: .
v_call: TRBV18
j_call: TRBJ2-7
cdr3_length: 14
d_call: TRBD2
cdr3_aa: CASSPPGLAFEQYF
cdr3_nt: TGTGCCAGCTCACCACCGGGACTAGCGTTCGAGCAGTACTTC

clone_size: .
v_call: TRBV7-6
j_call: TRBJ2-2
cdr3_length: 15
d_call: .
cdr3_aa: CASSSIRGNTGELFF
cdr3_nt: TGTGCCAGCAGCTCAATAAGGGGTAACACCGGGGAGCTGTTTTTT

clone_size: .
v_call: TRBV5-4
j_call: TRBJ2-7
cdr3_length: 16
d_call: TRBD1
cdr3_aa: CASSFGHRGPAYEQYF
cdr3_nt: TGTGCCAGCAGCTTCGGCCACAGGGGCCCCGCGTACGAGCAGTACTTC

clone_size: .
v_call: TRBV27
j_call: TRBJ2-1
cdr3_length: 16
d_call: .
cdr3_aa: CASSPSTGIISNEQFF
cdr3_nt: TGTGCCAGCAGTCCTTCTACCGGGATCATTTCCAATGAGCAGTTCTTC

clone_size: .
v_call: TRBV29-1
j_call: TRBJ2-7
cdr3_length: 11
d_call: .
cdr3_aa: CSVELTYEQYF
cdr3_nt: TGCAGCGTGGAACTTACTTACGAGCAGTACTTC

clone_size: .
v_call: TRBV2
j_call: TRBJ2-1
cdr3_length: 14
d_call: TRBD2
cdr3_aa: CASRTSGGGDEQFF
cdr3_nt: TGTGCCAGCAGGACTAGCGGGGGCGGGGATGAGCAGTTCTTC

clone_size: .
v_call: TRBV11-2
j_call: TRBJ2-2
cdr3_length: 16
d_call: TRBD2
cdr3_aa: CASSFGSGTLTGELFF
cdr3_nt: TGTGCCAGCAGCTTTGGAAGCGGGACCCTCACCGGGGAGCTGTTTTTT

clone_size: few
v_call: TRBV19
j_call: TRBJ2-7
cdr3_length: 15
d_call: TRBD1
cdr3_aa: CASSNAGTGGYEQYF
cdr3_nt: TGTGCCAGTAGCAATGCCGGGACAGGGGGCTACGAGCAGTACTTC

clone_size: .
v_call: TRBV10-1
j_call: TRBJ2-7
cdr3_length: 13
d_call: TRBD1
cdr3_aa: CASSDPGGYEQYF
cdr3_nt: TGCGCCAGCAGTGACCCAGGGGGATACGAGCAGTACTTC

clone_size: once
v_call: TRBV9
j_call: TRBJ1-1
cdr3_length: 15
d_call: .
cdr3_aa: CASSQGQHLNTEAFF
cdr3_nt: TGTGCCAGCAGCCAAGGACAGCACCTGAACACTGAAGCTTTCTTT

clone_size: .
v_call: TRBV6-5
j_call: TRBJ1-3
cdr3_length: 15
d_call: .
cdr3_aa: CASSYGADSGNTIYF
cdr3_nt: TGTGCCAGCAGTTACGGGGCAGACTCTGGAAACACCATATATTTT

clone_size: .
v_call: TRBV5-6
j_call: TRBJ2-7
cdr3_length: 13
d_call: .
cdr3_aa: CASSLGQSYEQYF
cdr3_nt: TGTGCCAGCAGCTTGGGACAGAGCTACGAGCAGTACTTC

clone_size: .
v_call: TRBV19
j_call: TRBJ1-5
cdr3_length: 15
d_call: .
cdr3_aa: CASSPRASSNQPQHF
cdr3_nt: TGTGCCAGTAGTCCCAGGGCTTCTAGCAATCAGCCCCAGCATTTT

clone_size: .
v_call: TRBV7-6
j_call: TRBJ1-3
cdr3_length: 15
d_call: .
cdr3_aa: CASSLYITSGNTIYF
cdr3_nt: TGTGCCAGCAGCTTGTACATCACCTCTGGAAACACCATATATTTT

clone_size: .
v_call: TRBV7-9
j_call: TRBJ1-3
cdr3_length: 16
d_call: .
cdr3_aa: CASSLASVNSGNTIYF
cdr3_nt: TGTGCCAGCAGCTTAGCCAGCGTAAACTCTGGAAACACCATATATTTT

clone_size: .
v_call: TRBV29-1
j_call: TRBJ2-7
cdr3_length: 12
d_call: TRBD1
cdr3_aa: CSVEDRVYEQYF
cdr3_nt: TGCAGCGTTGAGGACAGGGTCTACGAGCAGTACTTC

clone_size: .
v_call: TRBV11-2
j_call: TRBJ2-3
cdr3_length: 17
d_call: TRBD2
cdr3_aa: CASSTSPPGGITDTQYF
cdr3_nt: TGTGCCAGCAGCACTTCCCCGCCGGGAGGAATTACAGATACGCAGTATTTT

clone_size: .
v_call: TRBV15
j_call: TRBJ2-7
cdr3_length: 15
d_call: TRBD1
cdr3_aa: CATSPDPDRGYEQYF
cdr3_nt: TGTGCCACCAGCCCAGACCCGGACAGGGGCTACGAGCAGTACTTC

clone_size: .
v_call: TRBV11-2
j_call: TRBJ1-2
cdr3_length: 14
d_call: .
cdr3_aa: CASSSLDENYGYTF
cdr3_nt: TGTGCCAGCAGCTCCTTAGATGAAAACTATGGCTACACCTTC